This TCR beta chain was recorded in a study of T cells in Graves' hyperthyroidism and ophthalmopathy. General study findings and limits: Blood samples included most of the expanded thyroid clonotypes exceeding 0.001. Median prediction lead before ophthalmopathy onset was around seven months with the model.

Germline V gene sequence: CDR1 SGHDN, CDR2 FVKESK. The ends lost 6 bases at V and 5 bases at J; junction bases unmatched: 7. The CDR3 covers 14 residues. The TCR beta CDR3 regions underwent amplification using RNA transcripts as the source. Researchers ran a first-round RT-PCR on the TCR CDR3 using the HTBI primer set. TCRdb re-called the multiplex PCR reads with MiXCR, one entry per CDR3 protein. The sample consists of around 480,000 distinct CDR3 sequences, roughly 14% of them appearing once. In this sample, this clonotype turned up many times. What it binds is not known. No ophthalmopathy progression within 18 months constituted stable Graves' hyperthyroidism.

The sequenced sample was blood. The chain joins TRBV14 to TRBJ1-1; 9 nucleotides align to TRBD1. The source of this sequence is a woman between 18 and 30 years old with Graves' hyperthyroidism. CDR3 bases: TGTGCCAGCAGTCGCAACAGGGGGCTTACTGAAGCTTTCTTT. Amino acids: CASSRNRGLTEAFF.